This record looks at one T cell receptor (beta chain) sequence and its context. Its specificity is unknown. Autoimmune disease history or systemic immunosuppression excluded patients. The CDR3 runs 16 residues. The junction had 7 bases not matched to a gene; V was cut back by 2 bases and J by 3 bases. The V gene's germline CDR1 is SGDLS and CDR2 YYNGEE. Profiling relied on immunoSEQ multiplex PCR, and the TCRdb table lists in-frame clones only, not all of them. Here the sample spans 60,000 to 65,000 clones, 75% to 90% being singletons. The sample belongs to a study of OX40 agonist ivuxolimab in advanced cancers. Across the study: At approximately 80% male, the cohort had a mean age of approximately 60 years, ranging from about 20 to 90. Three patients got partial responses; one had hepatocellular carcinoma and two had cutaneous melanoma. Study findings and constraints: CD4+ and CD8+ blood T cells expanded clonally by week 6 at 0.1 to 3.0 mg/kg.

V is TRBV9 and J is TRBJ2-2; 7 bases line up with TRBD1. The TCR originated in an adult with an advanced solid tumor such as melanoma, head and neck, liver or kidney cancer. The input for sequencing was CD4+ or CD8+ T cells sorted from blood, taken in a trial of the OX40 agonist ivuxolimab. The CDR3 nucleotides are TGTGCCAGCAGCGTGCTAGGGACAGCTTACACCGGGGAGCTGTTTTTT. Protein: CASSVLGTAYTGELFF.